The source of this T cell receptor (beta chain) is a study of blood T cell repertoires in COVID-19. For the study at large: Samples came from the United States, Italy and Spain, spanning acute and convalescent COVID-19. From T cells, B-cell-depleted T cells, or PBMCs came the material, which was cDNA or gDNA.

This clone was picked up one time. Germline V CDR1 and CDR2: LGHNT, FRNRAP. J was trimmed by 2 bases and V by 2 bases; bases with no gene match: 6. The CDR3 consists of 16 residues. Original handling: Nucleated cell counts were estimated from reference gene primer amplification. Only in-frame clones appear in the TCRdb table, and some are missing; sequencing was by immunoSEQ multiplex PCR. V and J calls and clone size are given by that table; D and trimming were obtained from the DNA. The sample yields approximately 130,000 clones, 84% seen once. This clonotype was obtained from a human donor in a cohort sampled during active COVID-19. The material sequenced was peripheral blood. The V and J genes are TRBV12-5 and TRBJ2-5, with TRBD2 matching 9 bases. The CDR3 sequence is CASGLPAGGLQETQYF. The CDR3, as DNA: TGTGCTAGTGGTTTGCCAGCGGGGGGACTTCAAGAGACCCAGTACTTC. The variable domain in full, with the rest retrieved from reference TRBV12-5 and TRBJ2-5, is DARVTQTPRHKVTEMGQEVTMRCQPILGHNTVFWYRQTMMQGLELLAYFRNRAPLDDSGMPKDRFSAEMPDATLATLKIQPSEPRDSAVYFCASGLPAGGLQETQYFGPGTRLLVL.